A selection of T cell receptor beta chains follows, all from one sample in a study of tumor-infiltrating lymphocytes in primary liver carcinoma. A single record per CDR3 protein comes from TCRdb applying MiXCR to the multiplex PCR reads. The sample records about 20,000 distinct CDR3 sequences, around 84% being singletons. The sample was liver tumor tissue from sampling region 2. Source of these receptors: a woman under 40 with primary liver carcinoma and hepatitis B virus infection. Each CDR3 is given with its conserved first and last residue. D genes are given only for firm matches. Clone size, where shown, is once, few, many, or a class for clones that have expanded.

D gene: TRBD1
clone size: many
J gene: TRBJ1-2
V gene: TRBV18
CDR3 DNA: TGTGCCAGCTCACCACCGGCCGGACAGGGAGACTATGGCTGCACCTTC
CDR3 protein: CASSPPAGQGDYGCTF

D gene: -
clone size: -
J gene: TRBJ1-2
V gene: TRBV28
CDR3 DNA: TGTGCCAGCAGCCAGTCTCCGAACTATGACTACACCTTC
CDR3 protein: CASSQSPNYDYTF

D gene: -
clone size: -
J gene: TRBJ1-1
V gene: TRBV11-2
CDR3 DNA: TGTGCCATCTGCTTAAAAAGAGGGAGGTTAAATGAAGTTTTCTTT
CDR3 protein: CAICLKRGRLNEVFF

D gene: -
clone size: -
J gene: TRBJ2-5
V gene: TRBV28
CDR3 DNA: TGTGCCAGCAGTTCCATGGGGGGATGGTGGGAGACCCAGTATTTC
CDR3 protein: CASSSMGGWWETQYF

D gene: TRBD1
clone size: -
J gene: TRBJ2-7
V gene: TRBV4-3
CDR3 DNA: TGTGCTACCAACCACGATCGATGGACAGGGCGGGAGCAGTACTTC
CDR3 protein: CATNHDRWTGREQYF

D gene: TRBD2
clone size: -
J gene: TRBJ2-1
V gene: TRBV6-1
CDR3 DNA: TGTGCCAGCACTGAATTTGGCGGGGGTGAATGGGAACAGTTGTTC
CDR3 protein: CASTEFGGGEWEQLF

D gene: -
clone size: -
J gene: TRBJ2-7
V gene: TRBV11-2
CDR3 DNA: TGTGTCATCAGCTTGGCCTCAAACTACGAGCAGTACTTC
CDR3 protein: CVISLASNYEQYF

D gene: -
clone size: -
J gene: TRBJ2-7
V gene: TRBV11-2
CDR3 DNA: TGTGTCACCAGCTTTCAGGCGGGGTACGAGCAGTACTTC
CDR3 protein: CVTSFQAGYEQYF

D gene: -
clone size: -
J gene: TRBJ1-4
V gene: TRBV6-4
CDR3 DNA: TGTGTCAGCAAATCGGTCAGAGTGGAAAAACTGTTTTTT
CDR3 protein: CVSKSVRVEKLFF

D gene: -
clone size: -
J gene: TRBJ2-5
V gene: TRBV11-2
CDR3 DNA: TGTGCCAGCAGCTTAGAGTTAGTGACACAGTACTTC
CDR3 protein: CASSLELVTQYF

D gene: -
clone size: few
J gene: TRBJ2-5
V gene: TRBV11-2
CDR3 DNA: TGTGCCAACAGCCCATCCACTAAAGAGACCCACTACTTC
CDR3 protein: CANSPSTKETHYF

D gene: -
clone size: -
J gene: TRBJ2-1
V gene: TRBV6-2/TRBV6-3
CDR3 DNA: TGTATCAGCAGTGATGGCGATGAGCAGTTCTTC
CDR3 protein: CISSDGDEQFF

D gene: -
clone size: -
J gene: TRBJ2-2
V gene: TRBV6-1
CDR3 DNA: TGTGCCAGCAGTGAAATCCTTCCCGGGGGCTCCGCGAACACCGGGGAGCAGTTTTTT
CDR3 protein: CASSEILPGGSANTGEQFF

D gene: TRBD2
clone size: -
J gene: TRBJ2-1
V gene: TRBV28
CDR3 DNA: TGTGCCAGCAAGGGGACTAGCGACGACGATGAGCAGTTCTTC
CDR3 protein: CASKGTSDDDEQFF

D gene: -
clone size: -
J gene: TRBJ2-1
V gene: TRBV6-1
CDR3 DNA: TGTGCCAGTAGTGAACAGGACGGGTCCTACAATGAGCAGTCCTTT
CDR3 protein: CASSEQDGSYNEQSF

D gene: -
clone size: -
J gene: TRBJ2-2
V gene: TRBV6-5
CDR3 DNA: TGTGCCAGCAGTCCGCGTTCAGGGTTCACCGAGGAGCTGTTTTTT
CDR3 protein: CASSPRSGFTEELFF

D gene: -
clone size: -
J gene: TRBJ2-5
V gene: TRBV11-2
CDR3 DNA: TGTGCCAGCAGATTAGGGTTAGAGATCCAGTATTTC
CDR3 protein: CASRLGLEIQYF

D gene: TRBD1
clone size: -
J gene: TRBJ1-2
V gene: TRBV7-8
CDR3 DNA: TGTGTCAGCAGCTTAGACAGGGGGGTCTTCTATGGCTACACCTTC
CDR3 protein: CVSSLDRGVFYGYTF

D gene: -
clone size: -
J gene: TRBJ2-5
V gene: TRBV11-2
CDR3 DNA: TGTGCCAGCAACTCTCGGGAACTAGTGGGGACCCAGTACTTC
CDR3 protein: CASNSRELVGTQYF

D gene: -
clone size: -
J gene: TRBJ2-3
V gene: TRBV12-3/TRBV12-4
CDR3 DNA: TGTGCCATCATTTATCAATACACAGATACGCAGTATTTT
CDR3 protein: CAIIYQYTDTQYF

D gene: -
clone size: -
J gene: TRBJ2-5
V gene: TRBV6-5
CDR3 DNA: TGTGCCAACAGTGCCGACATGAGGCTGACCCAGTACTTC
CDR3 protein: CANSADMRLTQYF

D gene: -
clone size: -
J gene: TRBJ2-3
V gene: TRBV4-3
CDR3 DNA: TGCGTCAGCAGCCGCCGAATAGGGGACCCCCCCTCGGGGAAGCAGTATTTT
CDR3 protein: CVSSRRIGDPPSGKQYF

D gene: -
clone size: -
J gene: TRBJ2-5
V gene: TRBV12-3/TRBV12-4
CDR3 DNA: TGTGCCATCAGCACCTACCCCGGAAGCGAAGAGATCCAGTATTTC
CDR3 protein: CAISTYPGSEEIQYF

D gene: -
clone size: -
J gene: TRBJ1-5
V gene: TRBV11-2
CDR3 DNA: TGTGCTGGCAGCTTAGTGCCCTCCCCGTTTCAGCCCCAGCATTTT
CDR3 protein: CAGSLVPSPFQPQHF

D gene: -
clone size: -
J gene: TRBJ1-1
V gene: TRBV29-1
CDR3 DNA: TGCAGCGTATATCACAGTCTTAACACTAAAGCTTTCTTT
CDR3 protein: CSVYHSLNTKAFF

D gene: TRBD1
clone size: -
J gene: TRBJ2-7
V gene: TRBV5-6
CDR3 DNA: TGTGAGAGCAGCTTACAGACAGGGCTATCGCAGTACTTC
CDR3 protein: CESSLQTGLSQYF

D gene: -
clone size: medium-sized
J gene: TRBJ2-1
V gene: TRBV12-3/TRBV12-4
CDR3 DNA: TGTGCCAGCAGTTTAGCGGAGAATGAGCAGTTCTTC
CDR3 protein: CASSLAENEQFF

D gene: -
clone size: -
J gene: TRBJ1-6
V gene: TRBV11-2
CDR3 DNA: TGTGCCAGCAGCTTTGGTCGGAACCACTATAGTTCACCCCTCCACTTT
CDR3 protein: CASSFGRNHYSSPLHF

D gene: TRBD2
clone size: -
J gene: TRBJ2-2
V gene: TRBV4-3
CDR3 DNA: TGCGCGAGCAGCCTACTAGCGGGAAGGCCCCGTTCGAACACCGGGGAGCTGTTTTTT
CDR3 protein: CASSLLAGRPRSNTGELFF

D gene: -
clone size: -
J gene: TRBJ2-5
V gene: TRBV11-2
CDR3 DNA: TGTACCAGCAGCTTTTTGACGACGGCCACTGAGACCCAGTACTTC
CDR3 protein: CTSSFLTTATETQYF

D gene: -
clone size: -
J gene: TRBJ2-5
V gene: TRBV6-5
CDR3 DNA: TGTGTCAGGAGTTACTCAACAGGGCTAGAGACCCAGTACTTT
CDR3 protein: CVRSYSTGLETQYF

D gene: -
clone size: -
J gene: TRBJ2-1
V gene: TRBV5-1
CDR3 DNA: TGCGCCAGCAACTGGGGCGCGGGATACCCAACCTACAATGAGCAGTTCTTC
CDR3 protein: CASNWGAGYPTYNEQFF

D gene: -
clone size: -
J gene: TRBJ1-3
V gene: TRBV6-1
CDR3 DNA: TGTGCCAGCAGTGGGGCTATTTCTGGAAGCACCATATATTTT
CDR3 protein: CASSGAISGSTIYF

D gene: TRBD1
clone size: -
J gene: TRBJ1-2
V gene: TRBV6-5
CDR3 DNA: TGTGGCAGCAGTTATAATGGACAGGGCAGCGACTACACCTTC
CDR3 protein: CGSSYNGQGSDYTF

D gene: TRBD2
clone size: many
J gene: TRBJ2-1
V gene: TRBV11-1
CDR3 DNA: TGTGCCAGCAGCCTGGGACTAGCGGGAGAAGTTGACAATGAGCAGTTCTTC
CDR3 protein: CASSLGLAGEVDNEQFF

D gene: -
clone size: medium-sized
J gene: TRBJ2-1
V gene: TRBV6-2/TRBV6-3
CDR3 DNA: TGTGCCAGCAAGGGCAGGGGCAATGAGCAGTTCTTC
CDR3 protein: CASKGRGNEQFF

D gene: -
clone size: -
J gene: TRBJ2-7
V gene: TRBV11-2
CDR3 DNA: TGTGCCAGGAGCTTATTGAGTAACTACGAGCAGTACTTC
CDR3 protein: CARSLLSNYEQYF